The 17 T cell receptor beta chains in this list originate from one sample, sequenced in a study of blood T cell repertoires in COVID-19. The assay was immunoSEQ multiplex PCR, and TCRdb's table has in-frame clones only and misses some. This table holds about 24,000 clones, about 82% found once. The sequencing input was peripheral blood. These receptor sequences come from a human donor with active COVID-19. The donor label of this sample is uncertain.

The chain combines TRBV7-9 with TRBJ1-6; no firm D call. Deletions cut 5 bases from V and 4 bases from J, with 3 bases between. Germline V CDR1 and CDR2: SEHNR, FQNEAQ (reference sequence). The CDR3 extends over 12 amino acids. The CDR3 sequence is CASSLYNSPLHF. In DNA, the CDR3 is TGTGCCAGCAGCCTATATAATTCACCCCTCCACTTT.

The chain couples TRBV3-1 (or the pseudogene TRBV3-2) to TRBJ2-5; 8 positions match TRBD2. This CDR3 has 15 residues. V lost 0 bases to trimming and J lost 3 bases; unmatched junction nucleotides: 3. CDR1 is LGHDT, CDR2 YNNKEL, per germline (reference sequence). CDR3 sequence: CASSQEGRGEETQYF. As DNA, the CDR3 is TGTGCCAGCAGCCAAGAAGGGCGGGGGGAAGAGACCCAGTACTTC.

The chain has TRBV5-5 and TRBJ1-1; D gene uncertain. There are 14 residues in the CDR3. Germline V CDR1 and CDR2: SGHKS, YYEKEE (reference sequence). Deletions cut 1 base from V and 1 base from J, with 8 bases between. This chain's CDR3 is CASSLLFRNTEAFF. CDR3 in DNA: TGTGCCAGCAGCTTGCTTTTTAGGAACACTGAAGCTTTCTTT.

The chain employs TRBV3-1 (or the pseudogene TRBV3-2) and TRBJ2-4; 12 bases match TRBD2. V gave up 8 bases and J gave up 1 base; unmatched junction bases: 6. Germline CDR1 and CDR2: LGHDT and YNNKEL (reference sequence). CDR3 length: 16 residues. This CDR3 reads CASSSGRALAKNIQYF. The DNA for the CDR3 is TGTGCCAGCTCTAGCGGGAGGGCCTTGGCCAAAAACATTCAGTACTTC.

This clone has only a few counts. The DNA of the CDR3 is TGTGCCAGCAGCCCGGACAGGGATCAGTCCCTCCACTTT. Translating it yields CASSPDRDQSLHF. The chain uses TRBV3-1 (or the pseudogene TRBV3-2) and TRBJ1-6, with 8 bases lining up with TRBD1. CDR1 and CDR2 (germline): LGHDT, YNNKEL (reference sequence). V trimming: 4 bases; J trimming: 14 bases; junction bases outside the gene matches: 7. The CDR3 covers 13 residues.

This clone was detected once. This chain links TRBV5-1 with TRBJ2-2; D is undetermined. CDR3 length: 17 amino acids. Trimming took 3 bases from V and 5 from J, leaving 20 bases between them. CDR1 is SGHRS, CDR2 YFSETQ, per germline. The DNA for the CDR3 is TGCGCCAGCAGCTATTTCTCCGGTTTGGAGAGGACCGGGGAGCTGTTTTTT. Protein sequence: CASSYFSGLERTGELFF.

This chain connects TRBV5-8 to TRBJ2-7; 7 nucleotides agree with TRBD1. This CDR3 comprises 15 residues. Germline-derived CDR1 and CDR2 are SGHTS and YDEGEE. J gave up 1 base and V 4 bases, and 8 bases lay outside the gene matches. CDR3 amino acids: CASSDTGVTSYEQYF. CDR3 DNA sequence: TGTGCCAGCAGCGATACAGGGGTTACTTCCTACGAGCAGTACTTC.

The DNA for the CDR3 is TGTGCCAGCAGCTTGGTCCCAGGGGTAGGGGAAAAACTGTTTTTT. Protein: CASSLVPGVGEKLFF. The chain has TRBV5-6 and TRBJ1-4, with D possibly being TRBD1 (6 bases). Germline assignment: CDR1 SGHDT and CDR2 YYEEEE. The CDR3 spans 15 residues. The V gene lost 0 bases and the J gene lost 8 bases, with 14 bases spanning the gap. The entire variable domain, with the rest obtained from reference TRBV5-6 and TRBJ1-4, is as follows: DAGVTQSPTHLIKTRGQQVTLRCSPKSGHDTVSWYQQALGQGPQFIFQYYEEEERQRGNFPDRFSGHQFPNYSSELNVNALLLGDSALYLCASSLVPGVGEKLFFGSGTQLSVL.

V gene TRBV4-2 combines with J gene TRBJ2-3, with 13 nucleotides matching TRBD2. V shed 0 bases, J shed 0 bases, and the junction held 6 bases outside the gene matches. Germline CDR1 reads LGHNA; CDR2 reads YNFKEQ. The length of the CDR3 is 19 residues. The CDR3 bases are TGTGCCAGCAGCCAAGATAGAACTAGCGGGGGGGGAAGCACAGATACGCAGTATTTT. This codes for CASSQDRTSGGGSTDTQYF.

This clone showed up just once. The chain carries TRBV6-1 and TRBJ1-2, with D possibly being TRBD1 (6 bases). Trimming pared 4 bases from V and 4 bases from J, leaving 19 bases between. CDR3 size: 16 residues. The V gene's germline CDR1 is MNHNS and CDR2 SASEGT. The CDR3 DNA sequence: TGTGCCAGCAGTGCGGAACAGGGATCGGCCTCCTATGGCTACACCTTC. Protein product: CASSAEQGSASYGYTF.

The genes are TRBV6-2 or TRBV6-3 and TRBJ2-3; 8 bases align to TRBD2. The CDR3 is made up of 15 amino acids. CDR1 and CDR2 from the germline V gene are MNHEY and SVGEGT. Trimming at V came to 6 bases and at J to 3 bases, leaving 8 bases not matched to a gene. CDR3 nucleotide sequence: TGTGCCAGCAGCAGACGGGGGGGGCCGACAGATACGCAGTATTTT. Residues: CASSRRGGPTDTQYF.

The rearrangement joins TRBV5-6 to TRBJ2-5, with 8 bases matching TRBD1. The V gene's germline CDR1 is SGHDT and CDR2 YYEEEE. CDR3 length: 18 amino acids. V lost 4 bases and J lost 0; bases outside the gene matches: 14. DNA of the CDR3: TGTGCCAGCAGCCGTGGACAGGGAGTAAATCCGTACCAAGAGACCCAGTACTTC. It translates to CASSRGQGVNPYQETQYF.

This chain connects TRBV6-9 to TRBJ2-2; TRBD1 matches at 7 bases. CDR3 length: 13 amino acids. The V gene's germline CDR1 is MNHGY and CDR2 SVAAGI. Unmatched junction bases numbered 4, after V lost 5 bases and J lost 7 bases. The chain's CDR3 is CASSPRQGGELFF. As DNA, the CDR3 is TGTGCCAGCAGTCCCCGACAGGGCGGGGAGCTGTTTTTT.

This clone is a singleton in its sample. The J gene is TRBJ2-2, the V gene TRBV11-2; 7 bases are a match to TRBD2. The CDR3 sequence is 14 residues long. CDR1 and CDR2 from the germline V gene are SGHAT and FQNNGV. The trim removed 2 bases at V and 7 bases at J, leaving 4 bases unmatched. The CDR3 here is CASSLRLAVGELFF. The CDR3 nucleotides read TGTGCCAGCAGCTTAAGGCTAGCGGTCGGGGAGCTGTTTTTT.

The chain joins TRBV20-1 to TRBJ2-7, with 7 positions matching TRBD1. The CDR3 extends over 13 amino acids. The trim removed 3 bases at V and 0 bases at J, leaving 2 bases unmatched. CDR1 and CDR2 from the germline V gene are DFQATT and SNEGSKA (reference sequence). The CDR3 DNA is TGCAGTGCTAGTAGGGGGCACTCCTACGAGCAGTACTTC. Protein sequence: CSASRGHSYEQYF.

The chain has TRBV6-5 and TRBJ2-1, with 9 bases identical to TRBD1. CDR3 length equals 14 residues. The ends lost 5 bases at V and 6 bases at J; junction bases unmatched: 5. Germline-derived CDR1 and CDR2 are MNHEY and SVGAGI. Written as DNA, the CDR3 is TGTGCCAGCAGTCCGGGACAGGGCCTCAATGAGCAGTTCTTC. Encoded protein: CASSPGQGLNEQFF.

CDR3 loop: CAWSVKGQGADGYTGELFF. CDR3 sequence (DNA): TGTGCCTGGAGTGTTAAGGGACAGGGGGCTGATGGTTACACCGGGGAGCTGTTTTTT. V usage is TRBV30 and J usage is TRBJ2-2; 12 bases fit TRBD1. Unmatched junction bases numbered 11, after V lost 0 bases and J lost 3 bases. Germline-derived CDR1 and CDR2 are GTSNPN and SVGIG (reference sequence). This CDR3 has 19 amino acids. The full variable domain, with the rest looked up from reference TRBV30 and TRBJ2-2, is SQTIHQWPATLVQPVGSPLSLECTVEGTSNPNLYWYRQAAGRGLQLLFYSVGIGQISSEVPQNLSASRPQDRQFILSSKKLLLSDSGFYLCAWSVKGQGADGYTGELFFGEGSRLTVL.